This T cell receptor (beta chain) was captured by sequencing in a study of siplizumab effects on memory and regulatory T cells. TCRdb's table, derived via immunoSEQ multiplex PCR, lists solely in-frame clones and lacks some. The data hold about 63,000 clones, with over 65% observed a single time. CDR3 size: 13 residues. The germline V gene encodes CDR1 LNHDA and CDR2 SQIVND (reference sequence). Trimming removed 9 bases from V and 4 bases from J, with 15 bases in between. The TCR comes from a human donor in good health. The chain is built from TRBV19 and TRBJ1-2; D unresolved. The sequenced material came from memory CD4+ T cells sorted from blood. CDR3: CASVGEGGYGYTF. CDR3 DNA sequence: TGTGCCAGCGTCGGGGAAGGCGGCTATGGCTACACCTTC.